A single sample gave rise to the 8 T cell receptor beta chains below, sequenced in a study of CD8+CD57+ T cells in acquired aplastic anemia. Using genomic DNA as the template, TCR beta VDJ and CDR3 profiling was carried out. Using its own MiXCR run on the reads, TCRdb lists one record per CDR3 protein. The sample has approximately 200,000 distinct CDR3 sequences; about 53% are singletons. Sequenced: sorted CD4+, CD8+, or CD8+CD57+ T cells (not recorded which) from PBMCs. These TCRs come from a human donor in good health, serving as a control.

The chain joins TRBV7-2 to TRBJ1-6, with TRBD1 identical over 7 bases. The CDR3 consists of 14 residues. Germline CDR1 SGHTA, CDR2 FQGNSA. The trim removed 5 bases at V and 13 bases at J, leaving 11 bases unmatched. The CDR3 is CASSQQGTGTPLHF. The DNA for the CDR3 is TGTGCCAGCAGCCAACAGGGGACTGGGACCCCCCTCCACTTT.

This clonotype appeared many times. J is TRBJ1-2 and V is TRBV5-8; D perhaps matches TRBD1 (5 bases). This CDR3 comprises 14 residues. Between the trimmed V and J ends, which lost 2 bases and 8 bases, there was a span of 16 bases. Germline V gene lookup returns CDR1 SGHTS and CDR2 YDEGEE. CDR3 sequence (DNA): TGTGCCAGCAGCTTCTCCAGGGACGCCTGGGGCTACACCTTC. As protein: CASSFSRDAWGYTF.

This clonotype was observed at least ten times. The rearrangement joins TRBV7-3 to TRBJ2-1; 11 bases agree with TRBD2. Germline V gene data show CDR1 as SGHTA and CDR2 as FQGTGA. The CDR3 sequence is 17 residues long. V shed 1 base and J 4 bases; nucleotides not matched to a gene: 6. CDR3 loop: CASSLKPPSGGYNEQFF. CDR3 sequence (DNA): TGTGCCAGCAGCTTAAAGCCCCCTAGCGGGGGGTACAATGAGCAGTTCTTC.

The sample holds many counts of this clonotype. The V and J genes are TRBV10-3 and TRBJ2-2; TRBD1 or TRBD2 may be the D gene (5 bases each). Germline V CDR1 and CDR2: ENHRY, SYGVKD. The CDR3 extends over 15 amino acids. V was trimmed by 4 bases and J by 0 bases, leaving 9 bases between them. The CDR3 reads CAISGGEANTGELFF. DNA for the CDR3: TGTGCCATCAGTGGAGGGGAAGCGAACACCGGGGAGCTGTTTTTT.

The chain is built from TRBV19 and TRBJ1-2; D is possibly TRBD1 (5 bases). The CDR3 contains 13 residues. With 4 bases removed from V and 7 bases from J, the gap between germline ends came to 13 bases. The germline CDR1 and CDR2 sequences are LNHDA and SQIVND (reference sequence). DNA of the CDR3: TGTGCCAGTAGTAATCAGGGACGGGGTGGCTACACCTTC. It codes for CASSNQGRGGYTF.

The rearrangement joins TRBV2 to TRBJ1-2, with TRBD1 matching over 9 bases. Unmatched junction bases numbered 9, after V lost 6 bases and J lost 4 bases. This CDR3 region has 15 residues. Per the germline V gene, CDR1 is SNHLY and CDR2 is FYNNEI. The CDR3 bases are TGTGCCAGCAGGCCCGAGGGGACAGGGACCTATGGCTACACCTTC. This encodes CASRPEGTGTYGYTF.

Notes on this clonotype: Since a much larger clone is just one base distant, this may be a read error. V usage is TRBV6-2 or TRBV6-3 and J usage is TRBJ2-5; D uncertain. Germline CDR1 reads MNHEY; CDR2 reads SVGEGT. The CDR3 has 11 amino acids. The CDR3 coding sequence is TGTACCAGCAGTTACGTGGAGACCCAGTACTTC. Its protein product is CTSSYVETQYF.

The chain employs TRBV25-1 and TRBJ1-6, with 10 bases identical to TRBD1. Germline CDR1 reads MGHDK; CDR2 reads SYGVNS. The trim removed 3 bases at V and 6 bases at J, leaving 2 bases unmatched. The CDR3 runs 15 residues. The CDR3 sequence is CASSEGDRGNSPLHF. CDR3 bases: TGTGCCAGCAGTGAGGGGGACAGGGGTAATTCACCCCTCCACTTT.